This TCR beta chain was recorded in a study of PD-1 blockade in classical Hodgkin lymphoma. Study-level points and caveats: Some patients started nivolumab under 1 year after ASCT, and they were excluded. Still unresolved is the cause of the repertoire differences, which may be disease activity or prior therapy.

On this clone: Its antigen is still unknown.

CDR1 is MRHNA and CDR2 is SNTAGT in the germline V gene. V lost 0 bases and J lost 0, with 12 bases in between. The CDR3 is made up of 17 amino acids. Every one of the patients relapsed after autologous stem cell transplantation (brentuximab vedotin exposure was variable). TCRdb keeps only in-frame clones here, not all; method: immunoSEQ multiplex PCR. The sample has approximately 98,000 clones; roughly nine tenths are singletons. The sequencing here drew on peripheral blood mononuclear cells (PBMCs), taken before the second cycle of nivolumab. The J gene is TRBJ2-1, the V gene TRBV6-4; a weak D match, TRBD2 (6 bases). The source of this sequence is a human donor with classical Hodgkin lymphoma. DNA of the CDR3: TGTGCCAGCAGTGACTCGGGACGGGAGCCCTCCTACAATGAGCAGTTCTTC. Protein product: CASSDSGREPSYNEQFF.